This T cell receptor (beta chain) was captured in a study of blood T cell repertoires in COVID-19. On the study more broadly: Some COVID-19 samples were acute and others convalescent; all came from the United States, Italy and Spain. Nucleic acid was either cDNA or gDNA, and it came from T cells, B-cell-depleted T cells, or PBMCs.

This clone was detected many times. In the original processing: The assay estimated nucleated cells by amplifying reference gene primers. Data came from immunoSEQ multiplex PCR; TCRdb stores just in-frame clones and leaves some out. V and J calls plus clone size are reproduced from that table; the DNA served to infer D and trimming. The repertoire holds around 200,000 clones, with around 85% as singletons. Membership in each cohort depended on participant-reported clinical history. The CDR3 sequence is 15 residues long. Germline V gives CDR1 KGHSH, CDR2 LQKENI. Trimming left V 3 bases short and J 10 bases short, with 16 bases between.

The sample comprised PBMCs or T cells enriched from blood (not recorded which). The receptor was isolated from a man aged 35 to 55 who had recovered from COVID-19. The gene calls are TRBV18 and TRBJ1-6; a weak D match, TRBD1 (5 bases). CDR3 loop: CASSPLQGKGSPLHF. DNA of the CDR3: TGTGCCAGCTCACCGCTCCAGGGCAAAGGATCACCCCTCCACTTT.